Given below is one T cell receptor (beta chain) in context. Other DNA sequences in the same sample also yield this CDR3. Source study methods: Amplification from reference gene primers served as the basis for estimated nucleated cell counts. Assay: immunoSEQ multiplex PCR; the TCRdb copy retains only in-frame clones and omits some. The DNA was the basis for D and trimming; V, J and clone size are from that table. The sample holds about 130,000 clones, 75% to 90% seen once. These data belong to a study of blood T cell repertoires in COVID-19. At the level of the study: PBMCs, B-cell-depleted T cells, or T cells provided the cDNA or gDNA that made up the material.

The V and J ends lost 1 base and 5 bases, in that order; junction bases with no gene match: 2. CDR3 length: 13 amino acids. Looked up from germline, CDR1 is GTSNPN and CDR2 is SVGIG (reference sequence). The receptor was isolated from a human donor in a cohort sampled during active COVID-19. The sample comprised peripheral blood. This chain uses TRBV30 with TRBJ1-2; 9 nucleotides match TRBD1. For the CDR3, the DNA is TGTGCCTGGAGTGCTGGACAGGGGTATGGCTACACCTTC. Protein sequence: CAWSAGQGYGYTF.